This T cell receptor beta chain comes out of a study of blood T cell repertoires in COVID-19. At the level of the study: PBMCs, B-cell-depleted T cells, or T cells provided the cDNA or gDNA that made up the material.

Repertoires were generated with immunoSEQ multiplex PCR, while TCRdb's copy carries only in-frame clones and drops some. Of roughly 400,000 clones in the sample, nearly 90% were seen once. This receptor was taken from a woman between 35 and 50 years old with acute COVID-19. Sequenced input: PBMCs or T cells enriched from blood (not recorded which).

Written as DNA, the CDR3 is TGCGCCAGCAGCTTAACAGGGGGCAGGGATCGGACTGAAGCTTTCTTT. Its translation is CASSLTGGRDRTEAFF. The chain links TRBV5-1 to TRBJ1-1; TRBD1 aligns across 9 bases. This CDR3 has 16 amino acids. CDR1 and CDR2 (germline): SGHRS, YFSETQ. V was pared by 2 bases and J by 5 bases, with 10 bases of the junction left unmatched.